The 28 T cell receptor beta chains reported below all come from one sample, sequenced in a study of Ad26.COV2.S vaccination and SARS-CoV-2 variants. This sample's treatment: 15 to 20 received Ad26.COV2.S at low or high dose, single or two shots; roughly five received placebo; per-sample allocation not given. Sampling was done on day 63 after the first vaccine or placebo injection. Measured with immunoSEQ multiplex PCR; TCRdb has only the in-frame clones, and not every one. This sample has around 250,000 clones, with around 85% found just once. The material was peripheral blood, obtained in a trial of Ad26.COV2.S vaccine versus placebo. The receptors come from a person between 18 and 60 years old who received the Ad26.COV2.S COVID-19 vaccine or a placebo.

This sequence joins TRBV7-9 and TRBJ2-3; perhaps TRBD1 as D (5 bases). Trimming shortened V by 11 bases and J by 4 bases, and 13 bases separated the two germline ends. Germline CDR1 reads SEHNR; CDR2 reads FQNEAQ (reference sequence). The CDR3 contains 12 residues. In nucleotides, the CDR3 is TGTGCCGACAGTCCGCAGCCAGATACGCAGTATTTT. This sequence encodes CADSPQPDTQYF. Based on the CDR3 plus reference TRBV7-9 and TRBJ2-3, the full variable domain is DTGVSQNPRHKITKRGQNVTFRCDPISEHNRLYWYRQTLGQGPEFLTYFQNEAQLEKSRLLSDRFSAERPKGSFSTLEIQRTEQGDSAMYLCADSPQPDTQYFGPGTRLTVL.

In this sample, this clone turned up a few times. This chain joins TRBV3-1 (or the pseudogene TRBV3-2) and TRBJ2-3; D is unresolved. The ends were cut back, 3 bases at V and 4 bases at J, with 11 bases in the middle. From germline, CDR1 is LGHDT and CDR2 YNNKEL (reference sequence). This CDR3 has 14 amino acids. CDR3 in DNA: TGTGCCAGCAGCCACGCCAGCCCCCCAGATACGCAGTATTTT. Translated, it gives CASSHASPPDTQYF.

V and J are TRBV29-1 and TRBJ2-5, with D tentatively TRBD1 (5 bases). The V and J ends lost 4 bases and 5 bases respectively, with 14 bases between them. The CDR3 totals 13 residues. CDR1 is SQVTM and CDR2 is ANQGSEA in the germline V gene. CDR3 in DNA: TGCAGCGTTGTAAGTGGGGCAGGGGAGACCCAGTACTTC. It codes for CSVVSGAGETQYF.

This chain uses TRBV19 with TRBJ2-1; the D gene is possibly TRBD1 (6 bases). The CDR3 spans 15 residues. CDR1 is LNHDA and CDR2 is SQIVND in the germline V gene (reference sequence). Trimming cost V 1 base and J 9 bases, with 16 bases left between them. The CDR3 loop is CASSIGQGLILEQFF. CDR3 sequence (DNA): TGTGCCAGTAGTATAGGTCAGGGGCTGATCCTTGAGCAGTTCTTC.

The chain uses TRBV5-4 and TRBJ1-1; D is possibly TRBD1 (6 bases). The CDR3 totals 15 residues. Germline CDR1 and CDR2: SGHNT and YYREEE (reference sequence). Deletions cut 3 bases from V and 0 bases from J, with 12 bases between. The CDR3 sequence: CASSWTDNLNTEAFF. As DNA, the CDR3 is TGTGCCAGCAGCTGGACAGACAATTTGAACACTGAAGCTTTCTTT.

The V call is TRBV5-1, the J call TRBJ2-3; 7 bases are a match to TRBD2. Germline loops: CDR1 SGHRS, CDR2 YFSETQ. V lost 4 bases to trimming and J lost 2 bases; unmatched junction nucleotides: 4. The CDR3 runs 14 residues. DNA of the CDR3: TGCGCCAGCAGCCCTAGCGGAGACACAGATACGCAGTATTTT. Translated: CASSPSGDTDTQYF.

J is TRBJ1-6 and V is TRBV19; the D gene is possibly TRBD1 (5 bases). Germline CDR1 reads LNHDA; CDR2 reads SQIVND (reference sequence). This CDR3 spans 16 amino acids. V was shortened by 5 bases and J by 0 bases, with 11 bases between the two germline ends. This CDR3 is CASSLRGTSYNSPLHF. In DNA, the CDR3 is TGTGCCAGTAGTTTAAGGGGTACCTCCTATAATTCACCCCTCCACTTT.

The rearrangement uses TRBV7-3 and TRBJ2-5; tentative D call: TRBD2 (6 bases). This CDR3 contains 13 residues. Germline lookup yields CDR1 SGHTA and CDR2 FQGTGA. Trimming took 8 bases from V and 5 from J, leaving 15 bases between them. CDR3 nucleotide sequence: TGTGCCAGCGCGCGGGATGGAGGGGAGACCCAGTACTTC. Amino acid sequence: CASARDGGETQYF.

CDR3 loop: CASLKRPTYNEQFF. Here the CDR3 DNA reads TGTGCCAGCCTGAAAAGACCCACCTACAATGAGCAGTTCTTC. V and J are TRBV18 and TRBJ2-1, with D uncertain. CDR3 size: 14 residues. Germline values: CDR1 KGHSH, CDR2 LQKENI. Trimming stripped 8 bases from V and 2 bases from J, with 13 bases between.

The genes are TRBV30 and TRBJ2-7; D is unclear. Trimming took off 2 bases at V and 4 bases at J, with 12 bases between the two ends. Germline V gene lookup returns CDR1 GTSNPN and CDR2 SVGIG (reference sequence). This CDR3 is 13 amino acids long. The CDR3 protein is CAWSPQSPYEQYF. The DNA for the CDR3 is TGTGCCTGGAGTCCACAGTCCCCGTACGAGCAGTACTTC.

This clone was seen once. The CDR3 DNA follows: TGTGCCAGCGAGGAAGCTGGCTCTGGAAACACCATATATTTT. Its translation is CASEEAGSGNTIYF. The chain links TRBV3-1 (or the pseudogene TRBV3-2) to TRBJ1-3; D gene ambiguous. Germline assignment: CDR1 LGHDT and CDR2 YNNKEL (reference sequence). V was clipped by 8 bases and J by 0 bases, with 11 bases between them. The CDR3 contains 14 residues.

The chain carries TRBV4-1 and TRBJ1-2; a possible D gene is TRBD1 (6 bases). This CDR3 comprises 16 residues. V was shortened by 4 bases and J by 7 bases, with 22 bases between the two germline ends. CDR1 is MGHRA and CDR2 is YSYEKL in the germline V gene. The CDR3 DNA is TGCGCCAGCAGCCCCAACCGGATTACAGGGCGTGGTGGCTACACCTTC. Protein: CASSPNRITGRGGYTF.

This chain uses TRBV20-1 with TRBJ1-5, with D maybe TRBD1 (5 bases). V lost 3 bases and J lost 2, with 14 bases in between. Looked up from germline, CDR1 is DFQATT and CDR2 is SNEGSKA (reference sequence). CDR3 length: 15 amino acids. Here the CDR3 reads CSASMVVGGNQPQHF. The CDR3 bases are TGCAGTGCTAGTATGGTCGTAGGGGGCAATCAGCCCCAGCATTTT.

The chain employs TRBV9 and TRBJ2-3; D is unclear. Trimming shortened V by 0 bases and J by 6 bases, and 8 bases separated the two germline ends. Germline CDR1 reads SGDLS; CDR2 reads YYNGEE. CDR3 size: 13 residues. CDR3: CASSVAFRDTQYF. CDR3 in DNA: TGTGCCAGCAGCGTAGCCTTCCGGGATACGCAGTATTTT.

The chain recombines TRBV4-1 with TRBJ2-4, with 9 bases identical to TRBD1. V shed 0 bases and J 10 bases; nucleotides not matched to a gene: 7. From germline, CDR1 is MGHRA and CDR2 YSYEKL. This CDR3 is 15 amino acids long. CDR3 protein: CASSQEGGQGGIQYF. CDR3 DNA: TGCGCCAGCAGCCAAGAAGGGGGACAGGGCGGGATTCAGTACTTC.

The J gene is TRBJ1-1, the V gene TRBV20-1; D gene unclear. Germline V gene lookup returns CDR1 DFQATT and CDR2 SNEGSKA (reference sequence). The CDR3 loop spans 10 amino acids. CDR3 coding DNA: TGCGTCGTGAGAGAGTCTGAAGCTTTCTTT. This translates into CVVRESEAFF.

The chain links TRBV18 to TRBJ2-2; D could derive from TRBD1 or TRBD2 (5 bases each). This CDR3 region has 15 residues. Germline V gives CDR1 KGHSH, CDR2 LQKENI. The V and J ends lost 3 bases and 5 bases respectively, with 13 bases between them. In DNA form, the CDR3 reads TGTGCCAGCTCACCGCCCGGGGCGGTTACCGGGGAGCTGTTTTTT. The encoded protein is CASSPPGAVTGELFF. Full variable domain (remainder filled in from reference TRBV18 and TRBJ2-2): NAGVMQNPRHLVRRRGQEARLRCSPMKGHSHVYWYRQLPEEGLKFMVYLQKENIIDESGMPKERFSAEFPKEGPSILRIQQVVRGDSAAYFCASSPPGAVTGELFFGEGSRLTVL.

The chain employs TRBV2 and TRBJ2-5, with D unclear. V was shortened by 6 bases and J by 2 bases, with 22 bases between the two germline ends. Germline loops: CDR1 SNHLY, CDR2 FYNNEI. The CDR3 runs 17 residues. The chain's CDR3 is CASSGYIRTASQETQYF. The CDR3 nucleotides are TGTGCCAGCAGCGGATATATTAGGACCGCAAGTCAAGAGACCCAGTACTTC. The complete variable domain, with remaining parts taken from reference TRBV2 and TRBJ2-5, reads EPEVTQTPSHQVTQMGQEVILRCVPISNHLYFYWYRQILGQKVEFLVSFYNNEISEKSEIFDDQFSVERPDGSNFTLKIRSTKLEDSAMYFCASSGYIRTASQETQYFGPGTRLLVL.

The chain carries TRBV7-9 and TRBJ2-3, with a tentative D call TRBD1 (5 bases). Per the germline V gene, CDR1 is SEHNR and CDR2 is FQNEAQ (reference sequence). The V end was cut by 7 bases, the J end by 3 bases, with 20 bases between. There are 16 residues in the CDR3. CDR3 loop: CASTSARAVRTDTQYF. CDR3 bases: TGTGCCAGCACCAGCGCCAGGGCGGTGAGAACAGATACGCAGTATTTT.

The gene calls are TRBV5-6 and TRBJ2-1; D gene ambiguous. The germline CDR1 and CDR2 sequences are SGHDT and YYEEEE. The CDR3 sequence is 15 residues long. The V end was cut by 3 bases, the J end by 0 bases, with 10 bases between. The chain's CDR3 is CASSSGPSSYNEQFF. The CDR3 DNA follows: TGTGCCAGCAGCTCCGGACCGAGCTCCTACAATGAGCAGTTCTTC.

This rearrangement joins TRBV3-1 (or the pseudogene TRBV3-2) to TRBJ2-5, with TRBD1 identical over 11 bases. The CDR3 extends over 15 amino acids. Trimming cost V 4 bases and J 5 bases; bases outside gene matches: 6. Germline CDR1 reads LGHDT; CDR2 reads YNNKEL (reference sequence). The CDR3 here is CASSLGQGARETQYF. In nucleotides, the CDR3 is TGTGCCAGCAGCCTAGGACAGGGGGCGAGGGAGACCCAGTACTTC.

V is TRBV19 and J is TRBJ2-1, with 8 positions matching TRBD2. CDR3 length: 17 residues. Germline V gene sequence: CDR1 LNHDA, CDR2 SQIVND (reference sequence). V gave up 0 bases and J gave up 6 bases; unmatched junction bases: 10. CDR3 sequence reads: CASSIDPRGVVVNEQFF. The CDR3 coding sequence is TGTGCCAGTAGTATAGATCCGCGGGGGGTTGTGGTCAATGAGCAGTTCTTC.

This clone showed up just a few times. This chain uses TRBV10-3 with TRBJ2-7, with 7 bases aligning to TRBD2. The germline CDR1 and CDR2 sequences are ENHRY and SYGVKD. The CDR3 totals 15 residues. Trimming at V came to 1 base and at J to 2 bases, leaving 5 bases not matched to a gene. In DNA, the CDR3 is TGTGCCATCAGTGAGTGGGGAGGGGAAGCCTACGAGCAGTACGTC. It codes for CAISEWGGEAYEQYV.

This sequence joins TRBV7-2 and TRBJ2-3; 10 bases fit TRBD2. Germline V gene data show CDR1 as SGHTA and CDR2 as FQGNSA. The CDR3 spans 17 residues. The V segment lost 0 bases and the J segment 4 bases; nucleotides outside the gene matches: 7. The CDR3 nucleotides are TGTGCCAGCAGCTTAGCGATGCCTAGCGGGAGTTCAGATACGCAGTATTTT. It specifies CASSLAMPSGSSDTQYF.

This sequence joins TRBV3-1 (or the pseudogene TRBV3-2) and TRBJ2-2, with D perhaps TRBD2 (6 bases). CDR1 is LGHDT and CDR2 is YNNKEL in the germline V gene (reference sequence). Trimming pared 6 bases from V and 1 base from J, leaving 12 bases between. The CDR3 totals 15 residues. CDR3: CASRPSGLNTGELFF. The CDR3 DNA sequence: TGTGCCAGCAGGCCGAGCGGGTTGAACACCGGGGAGCTGTTTTTT.

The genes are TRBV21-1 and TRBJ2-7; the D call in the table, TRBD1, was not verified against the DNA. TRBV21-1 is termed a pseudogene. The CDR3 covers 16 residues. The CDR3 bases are TGTGCTAGCAGCAAAGGGGCTCCGGGACAGACCTACGAGCAGTACTTC. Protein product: CASSKGAPGQTYEQYF.

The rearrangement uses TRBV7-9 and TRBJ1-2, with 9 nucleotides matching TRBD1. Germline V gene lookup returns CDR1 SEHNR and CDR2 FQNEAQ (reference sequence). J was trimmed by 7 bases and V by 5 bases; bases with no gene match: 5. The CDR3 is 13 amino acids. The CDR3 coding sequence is TGTGCCAGCAGCCCACAGGGGGCGCTTGGCTACACCTTC. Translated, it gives CASSPQGALGYTF. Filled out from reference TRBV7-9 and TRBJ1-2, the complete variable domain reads DTGVSQNPRHKITKRGQNVTFRCDPISEHNRLYWYRQTLGQGPEFLTYFQNEAQLEKSRLLSDRFSAERPKGSFSTLEIQRTEQGDSAMYLCASSPQGALGYTFGSGTRLTVV.

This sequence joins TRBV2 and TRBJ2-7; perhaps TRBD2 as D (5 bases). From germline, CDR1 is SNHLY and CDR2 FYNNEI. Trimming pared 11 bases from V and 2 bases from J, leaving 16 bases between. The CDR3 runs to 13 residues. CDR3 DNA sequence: TGTGCCGGGAGCTTCGGGATAACCTACGAGCAGTACTTC. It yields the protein CAGSFGITYEQYF.